Listed below are T cell receptor beta chains from one sample, sequenced in a study of cytomegalovirus exposure and HLA in healthy donors. Sequenced by immunoSEQ multiplex PCR; TCRdb stores in-frame clones only, minus some. Counted here are roughly 100,000 clones, roughly three quarters occurring once; the ten biggest clones make up around 1.3%. The sample was PBMCs. These receptors all come from a man in his forties or fifties in good health and CMV-seronegative. CDR3s include the opening cysteine and the closing phenylalanine or tryptophan. A D gene is named only where the DNA matches it firmly. Clone size is not always given. Where it is, it says once, few, many or a class for expanded clones.

size,J,V,D,DNA,CDR3
.,TRBJ2-5,TRBV4-1,.,TGCGCCAGCAGGGACATTTTTAGCGAGACCCAGTACTTC,CASRDIFSETQYF
.,TRBJ1-3,TRBV6-1,.,TGTGCCAGCAGTGAAGCGAGGCGGGGCTCTGGAAACACCATATATTTT,CASSEARRGSGNTIYF
.,TRBJ1-2,TRBV15,TRBD1,TGTGCCACCAGCAGCCTAACCGAACAGGGGTCGGACTATGGCTACACCTTC,CATSSLTEQGSDYGYTF
.,TRBJ1-2,TRBV6-5,.,TGTGCCAGCAGTTATCGGGGGGATAACTATGGCTACACCTTC,CASSYRGDNYGYTF
.,TRBJ1-2,TRBV7-9,.,TGTGCCAGCAGCTTAGTGGGCGGACTCTATGGCTACACCTTC,CASSLVGGLYGYTF
.,TRBJ2-5,TRBV27,.,TGTGCCAGTACTTCGAATGGTGAGACCCAGTACTTC,CASTSNGETQYF
once,TRBJ1-2,TRBV27,.,TGTGCCAGCAGTTTTGGCAGGGGCTATGGCTACACCTTC,CASSFGRGYGYTF
.,TRBJ1-5,TRBV7-2,TRBD1,TGTGCCAGCAGCGCGTTTACAGGGGACAATCAGCCCCAGCATTTT,CASSAFTGDNQPQHF
.,TRBJ2-5,TRBV10-3,TRBD1,TGTGCCATGGGACAGGGGAACGGCGAGACCCAGTACTTC,CAMGQGNGETQYF
.,TRBJ1-5,TRBV30,TRBD1,TGTGCCTGGAGTGTAGGGGGCAATAGCAATCAGCCCCAGCATTTT,CAWSVGGNSNQPQHF
.,TRBJ1-2,TRBV7-9,TRBD1,TGTGCCAGCGCCGGGACAGCCCCGGATGGCTACACCTTC,CASAGTAPDGYTF
.,TRBJ1-3,TRBV7-2,.,TGTGCCAGCAGCTCCCAACAGAGATCTGGAAACACCATATATTTT,CASSSQQRSGNTIYF
.,TRBJ2-1,TRBV5-1,TRBD2,TGCGCCAGCAGCCCAGGACTAGCGGACAATGAGCAGTTCTTC,CASSPGLADNEQFF
.,TRBJ2-2,TRBV27,.,TGTGCCAGCGCGGAGCGGAGGGGGGGCTCGAACACCGGGGAGCTGTTTTTT,CASAERRGGSNTGELFF
few,TRBJ2-7,TRBV27,.,TGTGCCAGCGGGCCAGAATCGACCTACGAGCAGTACTTC,CASGPESTYEQYF
.,TRBJ2-2,TRBV5-4,TRBD2,TGTGCCAGCAGCTTGGGCCTAGCGGGGCCCGGCGGGGAGCTGTTTTTT,CASSLGLAGPGGELFF
.,TRBJ1-4,TRBV19,TRBD1,TGTGCCAGTAGCCAATATACAGGGGACGGGGAAAAACTGTTTTTT,CASSQYTGDGEKLFF
.,TRBJ2-3,TRBV10-3,.,TGTGCCATCAGTGAGTCTGTGGGCAGGGGCCCAGATACGCAGTATTTT,CAISESVGRGPDTQYF
.,TRBJ2-1,TRBV7-9,.,TGTGCCAGCACCCCAGCGGTCGCGGATGAGCAGTTCTTC,CASTPAVADEQFF
.,TRBJ1-5,TRBV5-1,TRBD1,TGCGCCAGCAGCTTGGGGACAGGGAACAATCAGCCCCAGCATTTT,CASSLGTGNNQPQHF
.,TRBJ2-5,TRBV28,.,TGTGCCAGCAGTCCCCTCCCCCAGGGTTTGTGGGAGACCCAGTACTTC,CASSPLPQGLWETQYF
.,TRBJ1-1,TRBV2,.,TGTGCCAGCAGTGACAGGGTCCGTACTGAAGCTTTCTTT,CASSDRVRTEAFF
.,TRBJ2-7,TRBV7-9,.,TGTGCCAGCAGCCCGCGGCGGGACCCCTCCTACGAGCAGTACTTC,CASSPRRDPSYEQYF
.,TRBJ2-4,TRBV25-1,.,TGTGCCAGCAGCGAACACTCCAGGGCCAAAAACATTCAGTACTTC,CASSEHSRAKNIQYF
.,TRBJ2-7,TRBV10-3,.,TGTGCCATCAGTGACCGCGGCGACAGGACCTACTCCTACGAGCAGTACTTC,CAISDRGDRTYSYEQYF
.,TRBJ2-1,TRBV27,TRBD2,TGTGCCAGCAGTTTGACTAGCGGGAGTAATGAGCAGTTCTTC,CASSLTSGSNEQFF
.,TRBJ2-3,TRBV5-1,TRBD1,TGCGCCAGCAGCCCGGACAGGGGAGATACGCAGTATTTT,CASSPDRGDTQYF
.,TRBJ2-7,TRBV30,.,TGTGCCTGGACAGGCGAATACGAGCAGTACTTC,CAWTGEYEQYF
.,TRBJ2-7,TRBV7-3,.,TGTGCCAGCAGCTTGAGTGACAGGCCTTCCTACGAGCAGTACTTC,CASSLSDRPSYEQYF
.,TRBJ1-5,TRBV2,.,TGTGCCAGCAGTGAAGGAAGGACCCTGAGGGAGCCCCAGCATTTT,CASSEGRTLREPQHF
once,TRBJ1-2,TRBV6-6,TRBD1,TGTGCCAGCAGTTACCCGGGACAGAGTAACTATGGCTACACCTTC,CASSYPGQSNYGYTF
.,TRBJ2-7,TRBV6-5,TRBD1,TGTGCCAGCAGAACCGGGACAGGGGTGTACGAGCAGTACTTC,CASRTGTGVYEQYF
few,TRBJ2-3,TRBV30,TRBD2,TGTGCCTGCACTAGCGGGATGTACCAGTCTACAGATACGCAGTATTTT,CACTSGMYQSTDTQYF
.,TRBJ2-7,TRBV10-2,TRBD2,TGCGCCAGCAGTGAGGTGACTAGCGGCTCCTACGAGCAGTACTTC,CASSEVTSGSYEQYF
few,TRBJ1-5,TRBV6-9,.,TGTGCCAGCAGTTTGCGCCCTAAGAATCAGCCCCAGCATTTT,CASSLRPKNQPQHF
.,TRBJ1-1,TRBV6-5,.,TGTGCCAGCAGGGGGGAGGGGTTCAACACTGAAGCTTTCTTT,CASRGEGFNTEAFF
.,TRBJ2-7,TRBV19,TRBD2,TGTGCCAGTAGTATGCGACTAGCGGGGGCCTACGAGCAGTACTTC,CASSMRLAGAYEQYF
.,TRBJ2-3,TRBV6-1,TRBD2,TGTGCCAGCCCCAAGGGCGGGAGCGCAGATACGCAGTATTTT,CASPKGGSADTQYF
.,TRBJ2-2,TRBV29-1,.,TGCAGCGTAGAAGACAGCACCGGGGAGCTGTTTTTT,CSVEDSTGELFF
.,TRBJ2-7,TRBV9,.,TGTGCCAGCAGCGTCGCCGTACAGTCTCAGGACGAGCAGTACTTC,CASSVAVQSQDEQYF
few,TRBJ2-3,TRBV28,TRBD2,TGTGCCAGCAGTTTACCCGGGACTAGACGGTATACGCAGTATTTT,CASSLPGTRRYTQYF
.,TRBJ2-7,TRBV7-3,TRBD1,TGTGCCAGCAGCTTAATGGCAGGGGGATACTACGAGCAGTACTTC,CASSLMAGGYYEQYF
.,TRBJ2-1,TRBV2,TRBD2,TGTGCCAGCATTCCTGGGGAGGGCAACTACAATGAGCAGTTCTTC,CASIPGEGNYNEQFF
.,TRBJ2-1,TRBV7-9,TRBD1,TGTGCCAGCAGCCGGACAGGGGCTGAGCAGTTCTTC,CASSRTGAEQFF
few,TRBJ2-7,TRBV13,.,TGTGCCAGCAGCCGGGACACCCCCTACGAGCAGTACTTC,CASSRDTPYEQYF
.,TRBJ2-5,TRBV9,TRBD2,TGTGCCAGCAATAGCGGGTGGCAAGAGACCCAGTACTTC,CASNSGWQETQYF
.,TRBJ2-7,TRBV14,.,TGTGCCAGCAGCCCCCGGGACATCGACTACGAGCAGTACTTC,CASSPRDIDYEQYF